Below, 8 T cell receptor beta chains from the same sample are listed, as sequenced in a study of T cell repertoires in cytomegalovirus infection. TCRdb itself ran the reads through MiXCR, one entry per CDR3 protein. The table has over 150,000 distinct CDR3 sequences, roughly 19% seen once. The sample comprised PBMCs. These TCRs come from a human donor in good health (CMV status not recorded). Some clones in this sample may be carry-over from other donors' samples.

This chain uses TRBV20-1 with TRBJ2-3, with TRBD2 matching over 8 bases. In germline, CDR1 is DFQATT, CDR2 SNEGSKA (reference sequence). J lost 3 bases, V lost 3 bases, and 2 bases had no gene match. This CDR3 region has 13 residues. The CDR3 DNA is TGCAGTGCTAGTGGGACTAGGACAGATACGCAGTATTTT. Protein product: CSASGTRTDTQYF.

This clonotype has more than one count but fewer than ten. V and J are TRBV20-1 and TRBJ1-1; D call uncertain. Per the germline V gene, CDR1 is DFQATT and CDR2 is SNEGSKA (reference sequence). The CDR3 consists of 12 residues. V was pared by 6 bases and J by 1 base, with 9 bases between. CDR3 nucleotides: TGCAGTGCCCGACACCCGAACACTGAAGCTTTCTTT. This translates into CSARHPNTEAFF.

The chain employs TRBV11-2 and TRBJ2-2, with D perhaps matching TRBD1 or TRBD2 (5 bases each). The ends were cut back, 1 base at V and 5 bases at J, with 11 bases in the middle. CDR3 length: 15 amino acids. CDR1 is SGHAT and CDR2 is FQNNGV in the germline V gene. The CDR3 nucleotides read TGTGCCAGCAGCTTAGGACAGCGAGGGACCGGGGAGCTGTTTTTT. Translated, it gives CASSLGQRGTGELFF.

The chain recombines TRBV28 with TRBJ1-6; weak D call: TRBD1 (5 bases). V lost 2 bases, J lost 8 bases, and 13 bases lay in between. Germline V gene sequence: CDR1 MDHEN, CDR2 SYDVKM. The CDR3 sequence is 15 residues long. The DNA of the CDR3 is TGTGCCAGCAGTTTAGCGCAGGGTCTAGATTCACCCCTCCACTTT. Translation: CASSLAQGLDSPLHF. The full variable domain, rest sourced from reference TRBV28 and TRBJ1-6, is DVKVTQSSRYLVKRTGEKVFLECVQDMDHENMFWYRQDPGLGLRLIYFSYDVKMKEKGDIPEGYSVSREKKERFSLILESASTNQTSMYLCASSLAQGLDSPLHFGNGTRLTVT.

This clonotype was found a few times. The chain couples TRBV6-5 to TRBJ1-1; D perhaps matches TRBD1 (5 bases). CDR1 and CDR2 from the germline V gene are MNHEY and SVGAGI. The CDR3 totals 13 residues. V gave up 4 bases and J gave up 1 base, with 7 bases separating them. CDR3 sequence reads: CASSFTGNTEAFF. The DNA for the CDR3 is TGTGCCAGCAGTTTTACAGGGAACACTGAAGCTTTCTTT.

V gene TRBV27 combines with J gene TRBJ1-5; D ambiguous. The CDR3 has 14 amino acids. The germline CDR1 and CDR2 sequences are MNHEY and SMNVEV (reference sequence). Between the trimmed V and J ends, which lost 6 bases and 7 bases, there was a span of 16 bases. CDR3 coding DNA: TGTGCCAGCAGCACCACGAGAGGTGGACAGCCCCAGCATTTT. Its protein product is CASSTTRGGQPQHF.

This clonotype was counted only a few times. The CDR3 loop is CASSQDGTGQYNEQFF. The CDR3 DNA reads TGTGCCAGCAGCCAAGATGGAACGGGACAGTACAATGAGCAGTTCTTC. This rearrangement joins TRBV4-2 to TRBJ2-1; 7 bases fit TRBD1. Trimming removed 0 bases from V and 4 bases from J; junction bases left unmatched: 6. CDR3 size: 16 residues. Germline V gene sequence: CDR1 LGHNA, CDR2 YNFKEQ.

Details on this clonotype: An end of the junction does not agree with germline; a read error may underlie this. V gene TRBV10-3 combines with J gene TRBJ1-2, with a weak D call TRBD1 (6 bases). Germline V gene lookup returns CDR1 ENHRY and CDR2 SYGVKD. CDR3 length: 16 amino acids. CDR3: CAISDPLGTLNYGHTF. The CDR3 nucleotides read TGTGCCATCAGTGACCCCCTGGGGACACTCAACTATGGCCACACCTTC.